This TCR beta chain was identified during a study of blood T cell repertoires in COVID-19 (dated by TCRdb to 2018 to 2020). For context, the study as a whole: Samples from collaborators originated in the United States, Italy and Spain and spanned both the acute and convalescent phases of COVID-19. A freely available public database, intended as a resource for researchers studying the immune response to SARS-CoV-2, is where the repertoires were released. Where available, HLA class I and class II types were obtained from metadata supplied by the sample provider rather than from assay-based typing. The sample metadata nearly always contained a de-identified subject ID, COVID-19 status, age in years and sex. The dataset comprised deeply sampled blood TCRbeta repertoires from subjects exposed to, actively infected with, or recovered from COVID-19. Samples were obtained from the ongoing ImmuneRACE study (first 160 participants) and from 950 to 1,500 subjects provided by 6 global collaborators. The prospective study material was composed of cDNA or gDNA derived from T cells, B-cell-depleted T cells, or PBMCs. Findings and caveats that apply to the study as a whole: How much clinical and demographic metadata was included differed by source and by participant, and the metadata was provided uncurated.

The immunoSEQ Assay, a bias-controlled multiplex PCR, was used to amplify TCRbeta CDR3 regions from genomic DNA. On the study's bioinformatics: Within the assay, amplification of reference gene primers was used to estimate how many nucleated cells each sample contained. Sequence reads were collapsed and filtered to measure the absolute abundance of every unique TCRbeta CDR3 rearrangement. For each sample, productive Simpson clonality was calculated by taking the square root of Simpson's diversity index across productive rearrangements. The clones in this table, taken by TCRdb from immuneACCESS, are in-frame only. Not every clone is retained; where verified, under half of the shortfall comes from an unresolved V gene, and the cause of the rest is unknown. V, J and clone size reflect that table, while D and trimming were determined from the DNA. A total of approximately 300,000 clones appear in this sample, roughly 82% of them only once. About 1.6% of the sample is held by the ten biggest clonotypes.

The collaborating institutions used their own protocols to collect whole blood in K2EDTA tubes. For TCRbeta analysis, collaborators shipped samples in one of three forms: frozen whole blood, isolated PBMCs, or DNA extracted from either of those sample types. Worth noting for this clone: Its binding antigen is unknown. Per-nucleotide qualities are absent, and no much larger clonotype sits a single base away.

Sequencing used peripheral blood. The TCR comes from a woman between 45 and 65 years old with acute or convalescent COVID-19.

The nucleotide sequence is given as TGTGCCAGCAGCGCCAGGGGGGTGAACACTGAAGCTTTCTTT. It is translated as CASSARGVNTEAFF. This sequence uses TRBV7-6 and TRBJ1-1; TRBD1 aligns with 7 central bases. From cysteine to phenylalanine, the CDR3 is 14 amino acids long. Of all the DNA, just the CDR3 is kept, 42 bases in frame from base 1. CDR1 and CDR2 were assigned from the germline V gene as SGHVS and FNYEAQ. V is trimmed back by 5 bases and J by 0 bases, and the junction contains 3 bases that no gene match accounts for.